The 23 T cell receptor beta chains in this list originate from one sample, sequenced in a study of cytomegalovirus exposure and HLA in healthy donors. 13 Jbeta primers and 60 Vbeta primers were used for the PCR. The assay was immunoSEQ multiplex PCR, and TCRdb's table has in-frame clones only and misses some. The data show 95,000 to 130,000 clones, 8% to 10% seen once. The sequenced sample consisted of PBMCs. The receptors stem from a man aged 25-45 years in good health and CMV-seronegative.

Regarding this clone: The sample carries other DNA sequences with the same CDR3. The gene calls are TRBV7-9 and TRBJ2-5; unclear D gene. The V gene lost 1 base and the J gene lost 4 bases, with 4 bases spanning the gap. Per the germline V gene, CDR1 is SEHNR and CDR2 is FQNEAQ (reference sequence). The CDR3 extends over 12 amino acids. As DNA, the CDR3 is TGTGCCAGCAGCTTAGGGGCAGAGACCCAGTACTTC. It yields the protein CASSLGAETQYF.

This clone was counted a few times. The V and J genes are TRBV19 and TRBJ2-7; D not resolved. V was shortened by 10 bases and J by 0 bases, with 16 bases between the two germline ends. Germline V gene lookup returns CDR1 LNHDA and CDR2 SQIVND (reference sequence). This CDR3 spans 14 amino acids. Here the CDR3 reads CATRSGWSSYEQYF. CDR3 in DNA: TGTGCCACTAGAAGTGGTTGGAGCTCCTACGAGCAGTACTTC.

This clone has a handful of counts. J is TRBJ1-1 and V is TRBV21-1. TRBV21-1 is recorded as a pseudogene. The CDR3 totals 16 residues. CDR3: CASSGGGGLINTEAFF. DNA for the CDR3: TGTGCCAGCAGCGGAGGGGGGGGACTTATCAACACTGAAGCTTTCTTT.

V is TRBV7-2 and J is TRBJ2-5; TRBD2 matches at 13 bases. V was pared by 1 base and J by 4 bases, with 3 bases of the junction left unmatched. The CDR3 spans 16 residues. Per the germline V gene, CDR1 is SGHTA and CDR2 is FQGNSA. As DNA, the CDR3 is TGTGCCAGCAGCTTAGGCGGGACTAGCGGGGTAGAGACCCAGTACTTC. Amino acid sequence: CASSLGGTSGVETQYF.

The gene calls are TRBV5-1 and TRBJ1-2; D not resolved. This CDR3 spans 15 amino acids. V lost 2 bases to trimming and J lost 2 bases, with 13 bases between them. In germline, CDR1 is SGHRS, CDR2 YFSETQ. The CDR3 region is CASSFKGDLNYGYTF. CDR3 in DNA: TGCGCCAGCAGCTTCAAGGGAGACCTGAACTATGGCTACACCTTC.

For the CDR3, the DNA is TGTGCCAGCAGCGTAGGATTGGAGGGGGCAGGAGGAAACACCATATATTTT. This gives the protein CASSVGLEGAGGNTIYF. V usage is TRBV9 and J usage is TRBJ1-3; 7 bases align to TRBD1. Germline V CDR1 and CDR2: SGDLS, YYNGEE. The CDR3 covers 17 residues. J was trimmed by 4 bases and V by 0 bases; bases with no gene match: 10.

The sample holds a few counts of this clone. The chain is built from TRBV5-4 and TRBJ2-7, with D maybe TRBD2 (6 bases). The CDR3 runs 15 residues. The germline V and J ends were trimmed by 2 bases and 5 bases, with 17 bases remaining between them. Per germline, CDR1 SGHNT and CDR2 YYREEE (reference sequence). In nucleotides, the CDR3 is TGTGCCAGCAGCTTTCCGGGAGTGATTTTGGACGAGCAGTACTTC. It translates to CASSFPGVILDEQYF.

This rearrangement joins TRBV19 to TRBJ1-1; TRBD1 is a possible D gene (5 bases). The CDR3 contains 14 residues. Trimming left V 7 bases short and J 1 base short, with 13 bases between. Germline lookup yields CDR1 LNHDA and CDR2 SQIVND (reference sequence). CDR3 nucleotides: TGTGCCAGTAAGGAAGGCAGGGCGAACACTGAAGCTTTCTTT. Its protein is CASKEGRANTEAFF.

The table lists this clone with a few counts. The chain uses TRBV18 and TRBJ1-2; D unresolved. Germline loops: CDR1 KGHSH, CDR2 LQKENI. The CDR3 is 17 amino acids. V was pared by 6 bases and J by 3 bases, with 23 bases between. DNA of the CDR3: TGTGCCAGCTCCCCATTGGTTTCGGTTCCGGGAGACTATGGCTACACCTTC. Protein sequence: CASSPLVSVPGDYGYTF.

Only a few counts were recorded for this clone. The chain carries TRBV9 and TRBJ2-5; 8 nucleotides agree with TRBD2. Germline assignment: CDR1 SGDLS and CDR2 YYNGEE. The V and J ends lost 0 bases and 1 base, in that order; junction bases with no gene match: 11. This CDR3 has 18 amino acids. CDR3 DNA sequence: TGTGCCAGCAGCGTAGGGCCGGGAGGGCCACCCCCCCAAGAGACCCAGTACTTC. Protein: CASSVGPGGPPPQETQYF.

This clone was picked up a small number of times. This chain connects TRBV27 to TRBJ2-3, with 9 bases fitting TRBD2. CDR3 length: 16 amino acids. Germline V gene sequence: CDR1 MNHEY, CDR2 SMNVEV (reference sequence). J was trimmed by 3 bases and V by 7 bases; bases with no gene match: 11. As DNA, the CDR3 is TGTGCCAGCAACGCCATAGCGGGAGTTAGGACAGATACGCAGTATTTT. It encodes CASNAIAGVRTDTQYF.

The V and J genes are TRBV7-3 and TRBJ2-5; weak D call: TRBD2 (6 bases). CDR1 SGHTA and CDR2 FQGTGA come from the germline V gene. The ends were cut back, 5 bases at V and 5 bases at J, with 18 bases in the middle. The CDR3 is 15 amino acids. CDR3 sequence: CASSAEAGRRETQYF. CDR3 nucleotides: TGTGCCAGCAGCGCAGAAGCAGGGAGGAGGGAGACCCAGTACTTC.

This clone has more than one count but fewer than ten. The chain employs TRBV7-2 and TRBJ1-5; the D gene is possibly TRBD1 (5 bases). This CDR3 contains 15 residues. CDR1 and CDR2 (germline): SGHTA, FQGNSA. The V end lost 1 base, the J end lost 3 bases, and 10 bases lay between the germline ends. CDR3 bases: TGTGCCAGCAGCTTAGTCTCCAGGGTCAATCAGCCCCAGCATTTT. Translation: CASSLVSRVNQPQHF.

Only a few counts were recorded for this clone. This sequence joins TRBV6-5 and TRBJ1-4; TRBD1 might be the D (6 bases). CDR1 and CDR2 from the germline V gene are MNHEY and SVGAGI. V lost 5 bases, J lost 3 bases, and 10 bases lay in between. The CDR3 loop spans 14 amino acids. The CDR3 region is CASSITGSNEKLFF. CDR3 nucleotides: TGTGCCAGCAGTATAACAGGGTCTAATGAAAAACTGTTTTTT.

This clone was counted between two and nine times. The gene calls are TRBV2 and TRBJ1-2; maybe TRBD1 (6 bases). The CDR3 loop spans 12 amino acids. Trimming stripped 5 bases from V and 12 bases from J, with 16 bases between. CDR1 and CDR2 (germline): SNHLY, FYNNEI. This CDR3 reads CASSLRDTSHTF. CDR3 bases: TGTGCCAGCAGTCTACGGGACACTTCCCACACCTTC.

V and J are TRBV27 and TRBJ2-7; D is unresolved. The V end lost 0 bases, the J end lost 5 bases, and 8 bases lay between the germline ends. The CDR3 is 13 amino acids. The germline gives CDR1 MNHEY, CDR2 SMNVEV (reference sequence). This CDR3 is CASSLSTEDEQYF. CDR3 DNA sequence: TGTGCCAGCAGTTTATCGACCGAGGACGAGCAGTACTTC.

The rearrangement links TRBV30 to TRBJ2-7; 14 nucleotides align to TRBD2. V lost 3 bases and J lost 3; bases outside the gene matches: 4. The CDR3 length is 15 residues. Germline CDR1 is GTSNPN and CDR2 is SVGIG (reference sequence). CDR3 coding DNA: TGTGCCTGGAGGGCGGGGACTAGCGGGAGCTACGAGCAGTACTTC. Protein sequence: CAWRAGTSGSYEQYF.

This clone was seen only a few times. The genes are TRBV29-1 and TRBJ2-3, with D possibly TRBD2 on 5 matching bases. This CDR3 has 13 amino acids. Germline V gives CDR1 SQVTM, CDR2 ANQGSEA. V lost 5 bases and J lost 0, with 9 bases in between. The DNA for the CDR3 is TGCAGCGTTCCGGGGTCTAGCACAGATACGCAGTATTTT. It codes for CSVPGSSTDTQYF.

The chain couples TRBV11-3 to TRBJ2-7; no firm D call. The CDR3 has 13 residues. Germline V gene lookup returns CDR1 SGHNT and CDR2 YENEEA. The germline V and J ends were trimmed by 5 bases and 2 bases, with 10 bases remaining between them. CDR3 bases: TGTGCCAGCAGCCCACAGACGGCCTACGAGCAGTACTTC. It translates to CASSPQTAYEQYF.

The rearrangement links TRBV2 to TRBJ2-5; D uncertain. The J call may be incorrect, as the DNA end agrees better with TRBJ2-7. Germline V gene lookup returns CDR1 SNHLY and CDR2 FYNNEI. CDR3 size: 14 residues. The CDR3 region is CASSYRPRSDEQYF. The CDR3 DNA follows: TGTGCCAGCAGCTACCGCCCTAGGTCCGACGAGCAGTACTTC.

This clone was seen more than once but under ten times. The chain employs TRBV9 and TRBJ2-7; D is perhaps TRBD1 (6 bases). The V gene lost 4 bases and the J gene lost 0 bases, with 11 bases spanning the gap. The germline CDR1 and CDR2 sequences are SGDLS and YYNGEE. CDR3 size: 14 residues. The CDR3 coding sequence is TGTGCCAGCAGCCCCGACAGGAGCTCCTACGAGCAGTACTTC. It is translated as CASSPDRSSYEQYF.

A few counts support this clone. The chain combines TRBV7-6 with TRBJ1-2, with D perhaps matching TRBD1 (6 bases). Looked up from germline, CDR1 is SGHVS and CDR2 is FNYEAQ. V was clipped by 1 base and J by 8 bases, with 17 bases between them. This CDR3 has 15 amino acids. The CDR3 loop is CASSLGGRGEGGYTF. The DNA for the CDR3 is TGTGCCAGCAGCTTAGGCGGCAGGGGCGAGGGAGGCTACACCTTC.

This clone showed up just a few times. CDR3 sequence (DNA): TGCGCCAGCAGCCAACCTCCGGGACAGGGGCGGGAGACCCAGTACTTC. Translated: CASSQPPGQGRETQYF. The V call is TRBV5-1, the J call TRBJ2-5, with 10 bases matching TRBD1. The germline CDR1 and CDR2 sequences are SGHRS and YFSETQ. The length of the CDR3 is 16 residues. J gave up 5 bases and V 4 bases, and 11 bases lay outside the gene matches.